These 30 T cell receptor beta chains were sequenced from one sample in a study of shared clonotypes between healthy human individuals (dated by TCRdb to 2020 to 2021). The library was obtained by the immunoSEQ multiplex PCR assay. The table comes from immuneACCESS by way of TCRdb, which keeps in-frame sequences with V and J called. Part of the clones is missing from these tables; in studies checked, under half for an unresolved V gene and the rest for unknown reasons. Here the sample has 2 million or so clones; 90% to 95% occur a single time. 0.13% of the sample is taken by the ten largest. The specimen sequenced was naive CD4+ T cells sorted from blood. Read against the paper, the sample's cell subset or site label means: CD45RA+ positively selected. The receptors originated from a man in his late teens or twenties in good health.

The gene calls are TRBV9 and TRBJ2-7, with 9 bases identical to TRBD1. J gave up 4 bases and V 0 bases, and 11 bases lay outside the gene matches. The CDR3 loop spans 17 amino acids. The germline CDR1 and CDR2 sequences are SGDLS and YYNGEE. For the CDR3, the DNA is TGTGCCAGCAGCGTAGGGGAGGGACAGGGATGGCCTTACGAGCAGTACTTC. Translation: CASSVGEGQGWPYEQYF.

In the case of this clone: This sample includes further DNA sequences coding for the same CDR3. The rearrangement uses TRBV6-5 and TRBJ1-2, with D hard to call. With 0 bases removed from V and 4 bases from J, the gap between germline ends came to 12 bases. Germline V CDR1 and CDR2: MNHEY, SVGAGI. This CDR3 has 15 amino acids. The CDR3 protein is CASSYSTGGSYGYTF. In nucleotides, the CDR3 is TGTGCCAGCAGTTACTCAACGGGAGGAAGCTATGGCTACACCTTC.

The table lists this clone with a count of one. The V gene is TRBV11-3, the J gene TRBJ2-1; D unclear. CDR1 is SGHNT and CDR2 is YENEEA in the germline V gene. This CDR3 comprises 13 residues. Between the trimmed V and J ends, which lost 4 bases and 0 bases, there was a span of 4 bases. CDR3 residues: CASSSLSYNEQFF. DNA for the CDR3: TGTGCCAGCAGCTCCCTCTCCTACAATGAGCAGTTCTTC.

This clone has only one observation. CDR3: CASSQLGTGLFF. In DNA, the CDR3 is TGTGCCAGCAGCCAACTCGGGACAGGTCTTTTCTTT. J is TRBJ1-1 and V is TRBV9; 8 nucleotides line up with TRBD1. The junction had 9 bases not matched to a gene; V was cut back by 4 bases and J by 13 bases. The V gene's germline CDR1 is SGDLS and CDR2 YYNGEE. The CDR3 consists of 12 residues.

With regard to this clone: Other DNA sequences in the same sample also yield this CDR3. The chain couples TRBV7-2 to TRBJ2-1; 7 bases match TRBD1. Germline V gene sequence: CDR1 SGHTA, CDR2 FQGNSA. With 5 bases clipped from V and 4 bases from J, the junction kept 5 bases outside the gene matches. This CDR3 region has 14 residues. The CDR3 protein is CASSRTGQYNEQFF. The CDR3 DNA follows: TGTGCCAGCAGCCGAACGGGACAGTACAATGAGCAGTTCTTC.

This clone was seen a single time. The chain has TRBV6-6 and TRBJ2-3, with D possibly TRBD2 on 7 matching bases. The length of the CDR3 is 14 residues. V lost 11 bases and J lost 1, with 16 bases in between. The germline CDR1 and CDR2 sequences are MNHNY and SVGAGI (reference sequence). The CDR3: CAVRRGGRTDTQYF. The CDR3 nucleotides are TGTGCCGTCAGGAGGGGGGGCCGCACAGATACGCAGTATTTT.

The chain has TRBV6-5 and TRBJ1-4; D is possibly TRBD1 (5 bases). The CDR3 runs 14 residues. V was cut by 2 bases and J by 5 bases, with 9 bases left in between. CDR1 is MNHEY and CDR2 is SVGAGI in the germline V gene. The CDR3 sequence is CASSYIRDNEKLFF. CDR3 sequence (DNA): TGTGCCAGCAGTTACATTAGGGACAATGAAAAACTGTTTTTT.

The chain uses TRBV11-2 and TRBJ2-1, with D unresolved. The germline CDR1 and CDR2 sequences are SGHAT and FQNNGV. The CDR3 has 14 amino acids. The ends were cut back, 5 bases at V and 9 bases at J, with 17 bases in the middle. The CDR3 region is CASSPSTTWGEQFF. The CDR3 DNA is TGTGCCAGCAGCCCCTCTACGACCTGGGGTGAGCAGTTCTTC.

The chain carries TRBV4-3 and TRBJ1-4, with D perhaps matching TRBD1 (6 bases). Germline loops: CDR1 LGHNA, CDR2 YSLEER. The V end was cut by 0 bases, the J end by 8 bases, with 13 bases between. There are 15 residues in the CDR3. The CDR3 is CASSQDRTVGEKLFF. In DNA form, the CDR3 reads TGCGCCAGCAGCCAAGATAGGACAGTCGGAGAAAAACTGTTTTTT.

The chain uses TRBV4-1 and TRBJ2-1; the D gene could be TRBD1 or TRBD2 (5 bases each). This CDR3 comprises 18 residues. V lost 0 bases and J lost 4, with 19 bases in between. Germline-derived CDR1 and CDR2 are MGHRA and YSYEKL. The CDR3: CASSQERSLGVAYNEQFF. The CDR3 bases are TGCGCCAGCAGCCAAGAAAGGAGCTTAGGGGTAGCGTACAATGAGCAGTTCTTC.

The chain carries TRBV19 and TRBJ1-2; the D gene is possibly TRBD1 (5 bases). From germline, CDR1 is LNHDA and CDR2 SQIVND (reference sequence). The CDR3 length is 13 residues. V lost 3 bases and J lost 6, with 11 bases in between. CDR3 sequence reads: CASSIRRAHGYTF. CDR3 DNA: TGTGCCAGTAGTATCCGCAGGGCCCATGGCTACACCTTC.

Of note for this clone: The sample has other DNA sequences that encode this CDR3 too. The chain carries TRBV2 and TRBJ2-5; D is undetermined. Germline-derived CDR1 and CDR2 are SNHLY and FYNNEI. The CDR3 extends over 11 amino acids. Trimming removed 3 bases at V and 5 bases at J, with 4 bases between. Here the CDR3 reads CASSDQETQYF. In nucleotides, the CDR3 is TGTGCCAGCAGTGATCAGGAGACCCAGTACTTC. Using reference TRBV2 and TRBJ2-5 for the parts outside the CDR3, the full variable domain is EPEVTQTPSHQVTQMGQEVILRCVPISNHLYFYWYRQILGQKVEFLVSFYNNEISEKSEIFDDQFSVERPDGSNFTLKIRSTKLEDSAMYFCASSDQETQYFGPGTRLLVL.

This sequence joins TRBV28 and TRBJ2-7; D perhaps matches TRBD1 (6 bases). The germline V and J ends were trimmed by 5 bases and 2 bases, with 16 bases remaining between them. The CDR3 extends over 15 amino acids. CDR1 MDHEN and CDR2 SYDVKM come from the germline V gene. The CDR3 loop reads CASSTTGIYPYEQYF. The CDR3 DNA follows: TGTGCCAGCAGTACGACAGGAATCTATCCCTACGAGCAGTACTTC.

This chain links TRBV19 with TRBJ2-4; D gene uncertain. V lost 5 bases, J lost 6 bases, and 11 bases lay in between. Germline CDR1 is LNHDA and CDR2 is SQIVND (reference sequence). The CDR3 has 13 amino acids. CDR3 in amino acids: CASSELFGNIQYF. DNA of the CDR3: TGTGCCAGTAGTGAACTCTTCGGAAACATTCAGTACTTC. Complete variable domain (other parts from reference TRBV19 and TRBJ2-4): DGGITQSPKYLFRKEGQNVTLSCEQNLNHDAMYWYRQDPGQGLRLIYYSQIVNDFQKGDIAEGYSVSREKKESFPLTVTSAQKNPTAFYLCASSELFGNIQYFGAGTRLSVL.

CDR3 sequence (DNA): TGTGCCAGCAGCTTAGCTACAGGGGGCTCCCATGGCTACACCTTC. Translating it yields CASSLATGGSHGYTF. The chain carries TRBV7-2 and TRBJ1-2, with 9 bases identical to TRBD1. CDR1 and CDR2 from the germline V gene are SGHTA and FQGNSA. This CDR3 contains 15 residues. Unmatched junction bases numbered 5, after V lost 0 bases and J lost 6 bases.

For this clone: Other DNA sequences in the sample encode the same CDR3. The chain is built from TRBV25-1 and TRBJ2-7; tentatively, D is TRBD1 (6 bases). CDR3 length: 15 amino acids. V was clipped by 2 bases and J by 1 base, with 12 bases between them. Germline assignment: CDR1 MGHDK and CDR2 SYGVNS. CDR3 nucleotide sequence: TGTGCCAGCAGTGAACTAGGACAGTTGTCCTACGAGCAGTACTTC. It translates to CASSELGQLSYEQYF.

The rearrangement uses TRBV10-3 and TRBJ2-2, with 8 bases identical to TRBD1. V was clipped by 6 bases and J by 1 base; unmatched bases: 7. The germline gives CDR1 ENHRY, CDR2 SYGVKD. The CDR3 covers 16 residues. The CDR3, as DNA: TGTGCCATCAGGGGAACAGGGGGGATGAACACCGGGGAGCTGTTTTTT. Translating it yields CAIRGTGGMNTGELFF.

The chain has TRBV6-5 and TRBJ2-7; D remains ambiguous. Germline V gene lookup returns CDR1 MNHEY and CDR2 SVGAGI. With 6 bases removed from V and 4 bases from J, the gap between germline ends came to 13 bases. The CDR3 is 13 residues long. CDR3 sequence: CASSPYPPYEQYF. CDR3 bases: TGTGCCAGCAGCCCCTATCCTCCGTACGAGCAGTACTTC.

The rearrangement joins TRBV7-2 to TRBJ1-5; D gene unclear. Germline loops: CDR1 SGHTA, CDR2 FQGNSA. This CDR3 has 16 amino acids. Trimming stripped 4 bases from V and 7 bases from J, with 20 bases between. CDR3 protein: CASSYHGSGLNQPQHF. The DNA of the CDR3 is TGTGCCAGCAGCTACCATGGGTCGGGCTTAAACCAGCCCCAGCATTTT. Full variable domain (outside the CDR3, taken from reference TRBV7-2 and TRBJ1-5): GAGVSQSPSNKVTEKGKDVELRCDPISGHTALYWYRQSLGQGLEFLIYFQGNSAPDKSGLPSDRFSAERTGGSVSTLTIQRTQQEDSAVYLCASSYHGSGLNQPQHFGDGTRLSIL.

This sequence joins TRBV11-2 and TRBJ1-2; 8 nucleotides agree with TRBD1. The J segment lost 5 bases and the V segment lost 5 bases, leaving 10 bases of the junction unmatched. The CDR3 is 15 residues long. CDR1 and CDR2 from the germline V gene are SGHAT and FQNNGV. The CDR3 nucleotides are TGTGCCAGCAGCAGGACAGGGCCAATAGAGTATGGCTACACCTTC. It yields the protein CASSRTGPIEYGYTF.

V is TRBV5-4 and J is TRBJ1-2; TRBD1 matches at 8 bases. The CDR3 has 15 residues. Trimming at V came to 3 bases and at J to 3 bases, leaving 7 bases not matched to a gene. Germline CDR1 reads SGHNT; CDR2 reads YYREEE (reference sequence). The CDR3 region has the DNA TGTGCCAGCAGCTCCCCGGGACAGGTTCACTATGGCTACACCTTC. Translated: CASSSPGQVHYGYTF. Filled out from reference TRBV5-4 and TRBJ1-2, the complete variable domain reads ETGVTQSPTHLIKTRGQQVTLRCSSQSGHNTVSWYQQALGQGPQFIFQYYREEENGRGNFPPRFSGLQFPNYSSELNVNALELDDSALYLCASSSPGQVHYGYTFGSGTRLTVV.

This clone was seen only once. Other nucleotide sequences from this sample produce the same CDR3. The chain employs TRBV5-4 and TRBJ2-2; 10 nucleotides line up with TRBD2. V gave up 5 bases and J gave up 0 bases; unmatched junction bases: 4. CDR3 size: 16 residues. Germline loops: CDR1 SGHNT, CDR2 YYREEE (reference sequence). This chain's CDR3 is CASRPGLAANTGELFF. The CDR3 DNA is TGTGCCAGCAGACCCGGACTAGCGGCGAACACCGGGGAGCTGTTTTTT.

J is TRBJ2-1 and V is TRBV10-1; the match to TRBD2 covers 7 bases. The CDR3 is 15 amino acids. Germline V lookup: CDR1 WNHNN, CDR2 SYGVQD (reference sequence). The junction had 12 bases not matched to a gene; V was cut back by 6 bases and J by 7 bases. CDR3 residues: CASSKSGAVGNEQFF. DNA for the CDR3: TGCGCCAGCAGCAAAAGCGGGGCGGTAGGGAATGAGCAGTTCTTC.

The chain has TRBV5-4 and TRBJ1-1; maybe TRBD1 (5 bases). Trimming stripped 1 base from V and 1 base from J, with 11 bases between. Germline V lookup: CDR1 SGHNT, CDR2 YYREEE (reference sequence). The CDR3 contains 15 residues. The CDR3, as DNA: TGTGCCAGCAGCTTGCCAGGGTCGCCGAACACTGAAGCTTTCTTT. Its translation is CASSLPGSPNTEAFF.

This clone was recorded a few times. The rearrangement uses TRBV10-1 and TRBJ2-4; D ambiguous. This CDR3 is built from 16 residues. V was trimmed by 0 bases and J by 0 bases, leaving 9 bases between them. Per the germline V gene, CDR1 is WNHNN and CDR2 is SYGVQD (reference sequence). As DNA, the CDR3 is TGCGCCAGCAGTGAGTCTGGGCGGAGAGCCAAAAACATTCAGTACTTC. Translated: CASSESGRRAKNIQYF.

As concerns this clone: This CDR3 is also generated by other DNA sequences in the sample. The J gene is TRBJ1-5, the V gene TRBV7-9, with 8 bases fitting TRBD1. Trimming took 5 bases from V and 5 from J; bases not matched to a gene: 2. CDR3 length: 13 amino acids. CDR1 and CDR2 from the germline V gene are SEHNR and FQNEAQ (reference sequence). CDR3 sequence: CASSLTGDQPQHF. The CDR3 bases are TGTGCCAGCAGCCTGACAGGGGATCAGCCCCAGCATTTT. Using reference TRBV7-9 and TRBJ1-5 for the parts outside the CDR3, the full variable domain is DTGVSQNPRHKITKRGQNVTFRCDPISEHNRLYWYRQTLGQGPEFLTYFQNEAQLEKSRLLSDRFSAERPKGSFSTLEIQRTEQGDSAMYLCASSLTGDQPQHFGDGTRLSIL.

The gene calls are TRBV2 and TRBJ1-1; 10 bases line up with TRBD1. Germline loops: CDR1 SNHLY, CDR2 FYNNEI. The CDR3 sequence is 16 residues long. The J segment lost 1 base and the V segment lost 6 bases, leaving 8 bases of the junction unmatched. Here the CDR3 DNA reads TGTGCCAGCAGGATTCGACAGGGGGCAGGGAACACTGAAGCTTTCTTT. Amino acids: CASRIRQGAGNTEAFF.

The V and J genes are TRBV28 and TRBJ1-2; perhaps TRBD1 as D (5 bases). The V and J ends lost 7 bases and 0 bases respectively, with 12 bases between them. The length of the CDR3 is 14 residues. Germline V gives CDR1 MDHEN, CDR2 SYDVKM. CDR3 in amino acids: CASTGTETNYGYTF. CDR3 sequence (DNA): TGTGCCAGCACCGGGACGGAGACTAACTATGGCTACACCTTC.

The chain uses TRBV4-3 and TRBJ2-2; possibly TRBD1 for D (5 bases). The CDR3 is 14 residues long. Trimming pared 2 bases from V and 4 bases from J, leaving 8 bases between. Germline CDR1 is LGHNA and CDR2 is YSLEER. In DNA form, the CDR3 reads TGCGCCAGCAGCCAATCAGGGATCACCGGGGAGCTGTTTTTT. Amino acids: CASSQSGITGELFF.

Notes on this clone: Distinct nucleotide sequences in the sample also encode this CDR3. The CDR3 DNA reads TGCGCCAGCAGCTTGGTCGTAAGCTCCTACAATGAGCAGTTCTTC. Its translation is CASSLVVSSYNEQFF. The chain links TRBV5-1 to TRBJ2-1; D gene unclear. Germline CDR1 reads SGHRS; CDR2 reads YFSETQ. This CDR3 has 15 residues. Between the trimmed V and J ends, which lost 0 bases and 0 bases, there was a span of 7 bases. The full variable domain, rest sourced from reference TRBV5-1 and TRBJ2-1, is KAGVTQTPRYLIKTRGQQVTLSCSPISGHRSVSWYQQTPGQGLQFLFEYFSETQRNKGNFPGRFSGRQFSNSRSEMNVSTLELGDSALYLCASSLVVSSYNEQFFGPGTRLTVL.